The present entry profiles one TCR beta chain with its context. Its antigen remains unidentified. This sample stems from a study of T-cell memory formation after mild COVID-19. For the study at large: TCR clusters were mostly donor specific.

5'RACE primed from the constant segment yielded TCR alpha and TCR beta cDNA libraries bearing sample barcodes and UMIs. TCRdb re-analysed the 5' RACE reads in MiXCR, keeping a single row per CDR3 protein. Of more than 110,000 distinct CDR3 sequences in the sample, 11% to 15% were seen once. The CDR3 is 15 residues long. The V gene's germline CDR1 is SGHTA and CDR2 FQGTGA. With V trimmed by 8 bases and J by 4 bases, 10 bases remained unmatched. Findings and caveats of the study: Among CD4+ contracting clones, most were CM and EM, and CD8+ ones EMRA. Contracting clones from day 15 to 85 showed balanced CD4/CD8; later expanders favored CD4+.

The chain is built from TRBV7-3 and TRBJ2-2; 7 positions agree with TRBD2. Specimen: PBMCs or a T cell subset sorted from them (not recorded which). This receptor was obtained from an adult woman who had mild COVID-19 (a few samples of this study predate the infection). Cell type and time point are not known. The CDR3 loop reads CASRSLGGGTGELFF. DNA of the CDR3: TGTGCCAGCCGCTCGTTGGGCGGGGGCACCGGGGAGCTGTTTTTT.